This entry lists 29 T cell receptor beta chains sequenced from one sample in a study of post-analysis software for immune sequencing data. Their antigen targets remain unknown. Unique molecular identifiers were present in the TCR beta cDNA libraries. TCRdb called the PCR reads again in MiXCR, with one record for every CDR3 protein. The sample shows roughly 180,000 distinct CDR3 sequences, 25% to 35% of them seen only once. Whole-study results and caveats: Elevated frequency relative to controls characterized 4 or 5 TRBV segments in patients, TRBV5-6, TRBV5-1 and TRBV20-1 among them.

Input material: blood. These receptors were obtained from a girl aged 5-17 years with multiple sclerosis.

V is TRBV2 and J is TRBJ2-2; 8 bases map to TRBD1. The V segment lost 8 bases and the J segment 7 bases; nucleotides outside the gene matches: 12. Per the germline V gene, CDR1 is SNHLY and CDR2 is FYNNEI. The CDR3 is 15 residues long. CDR3 loop: CASGEQGAQGGELFF. The CDR3 DNA is TGTGCCAGCGGAGAGCAGGGGGCGCAAGGCGGGGAGCTGTTTTTT.

This clonotype was observed at least ten times. The chain couples TRBV5-1 to TRBJ2-7; 10 nucleotides match TRBD2. The ends lost 5 bases at V and 5 bases at J; junction bases unmatched: 7. From germline, CDR1 is SGHRS and CDR2 YFSETQ. CDR3 size: 14 residues. CDR3 sequence: CASRPGLAVDEQYF. The CDR3 nucleotides read TGCGCCAGCAGACCCGGACTAGCGGTCGACGAGCAGTACTTC.

For the CDR3, the DNA is TGTGCCAGCAGAGCGACCCTCGGCAGGTACGAGCAGTACTTC. Translating gives CASRATLGRYEQYF. The J gene is TRBJ2-5, the V gene TRBV6-2 or TRBV6-3; D unclear. Near its end, the DNA agrees better with TRBJ2-7, so the J call may be wrong. Germline loops: CDR1 MNHEY, CDR2 SVGEGT. The CDR3 sequence is 14 residues long.

The V and J genes are TRBV13 and TRBJ2-1, with D possibly called TRBD1 or TRBD2 (5 bases each). Germline V gives CDR1 PRHDT, CDR2 FYEKMQ (reference sequence). V was shortened by 5 bases and J by 7 bases, with 18 bases between the two germline ends. The CDR3 sequence is 15 residues long. The CDR3 reads CASSLGMGERNEQFF. The CDR3 DNA is TGTGCCAGCAGCCTCGGAATGGGGGAGAGGAATGAGCAGTTCTTC.

The chain couples TRBV11-2 to TRBJ2-5, with 8 bases identical to TRBD2. From germline, CDR1 is SGHAT and CDR2 FQNNGV. V was pared by 4 bases and J by 5 bases, with 6 bases of the junction left unmatched. The CDR3 has 14 amino acids. The CDR3: CASSSSGLGETQYF. In DNA, the CDR3 is TGTGCCAGCAGCTCCTCGGGACTAGGGGAGACCCAGTACTTC.

About this clonotype itself: Since a much larger clone is just one base distant, this may be a read error. A read error is likely, as this CDR3 ends without the conserved phenylalanine or tryptophan. The V gene is TRBV11-2, the J gene TRBJ2-7; 7 positions agree with TRBD2. Trimming cost V 5 bases and J 6 bases; bases outside gene matches: 19. In germline, CDR1 is SGHAT, CDR2 FQNNGV. The CDR3 sequence is 17 residues long. The CDR3 region is CASSQKSSGIQVVEQYL. The CDR3 DNA reads as TGTGCCAGCAGCCAAAAGTCTAGCGGCATACAGGTTGTCGAGCAGTACCTC.

The V and J genes are TRBV7-3 and TRBJ2-6, with TRBD2 matching over 7 bases. The CDR3 is 16 residues long. Germline values: CDR1 SGHTA, CDR2 FQGTGA. V dropped 1 base and J dropped 2; count of bases not matched to a gene: 2. This CDR3 is CASSLKAGTGANVLTF. CDR3 nucleotide sequence: TGTGCCAGCAGCTTAAAAGCGGGGACTGGGGCCAACGTCCTGACTTTC.

The V call is TRBV15, the J call TRBJ2-2; D possibly uses TRBD1 or TRBD2 (7 bases each). Germline lookup yields CDR1 LNHNV and CDR2 YYDKDF (reference sequence). Trimming removed 6 bases at V and 4 bases at J, with 15 bases between. The length of the CDR3 is 15 residues. For the CDR3, the DNA is TGTGCCACCAGTGCAGACAGGGAGGGCACCGGGGAGCTGTTTTTT. As protein: CATSADREGTGELFF.

As regards this clonotype: A much more abundant neighbour one base away suggests this may be a read error. The rearrangement uses TRBV10-3 and TRBJ2-5; 11 nucleotides agree with TRBD2. Looked up from germline, CDR1 is ENHRY and CDR2 is SYGVKD. V gave up 6 bases and J gave up 1 base; unmatched junction bases: 1. There are 14 residues in the CDR3. The CDR3 loop is CAIRGTSGQETQYF. The CDR3 DNA reads TGTGCCATCAGGGGGACTAGCGGCCAAGAGACCCAGTACTTC.

The V gene is TRBV25-1, the J gene TRBJ1-1, with 7 bases identical to TRBD1. Germline trimming cut 4 bases from V and 6 bases from J; bases unmatched to any gene: 11. The CDR3 consists of 15 residues. Germline CDR1 is MGHDK and CDR2 is SYGVNS. CDR3 protein: CASSAQTGSEPEAFF. The CDR3 DNA reads as TGTGCCAGCAGTGCTCAGACAGGGAGCGAGCCTGAAGCTTTCTTT.

This clonotype was seen at least ten times. The chain couples TRBV9 to TRBJ2-5, with TRBD1 identical over 8 bases. V trimming: 1 base; J trimming: 7 bases; junction bases outside the gene matches: 9. CDR3 length equals 15 residues. CDR1 is SGDLS and CDR2 is YYNGEE in the germline V gene. CDR3 sequence: CASSVQPGQDGTQYF. CDR3 coding DNA: TGTGCCAGCAGCGTACAACCGGGACAGGATGGGACCCAGTACTTC.

This clonotype has ten or more counts. CDR3 coding DNA: TGCGCCAGCAGCCCCAACTCCGGGACTCAAAACATTCAGTACTTC. It specifies CASSPNSGTQNIQYF. The rearrangement uses TRBV5-1 and TRBJ2-4, with D maybe TRBD2 (6 bases). The V gene lost 4 bases and the J gene lost 5 bases, with 16 bases spanning the gap. This CDR3 comprises 15 residues. Germline V gives CDR1 SGHRS, CDR2 YFSETQ.

In the case of this clonotype: A much larger clone lies one base from this, so it may be a read error. DNA of the CDR3: TGTGCCAGCAGCGATACAACAGGGGCCTACGGGCAGTACTTC. Its protein product is CASSDTTGAYGQYF. The chain uses TRBV5-6 and TRBJ2-7; 7 bases fit TRBD1. The CDR3 extends over 14 amino acids. Per germline, CDR1 SGHDT and CDR2 YYEEEE.

This chain links TRBV29-1 with TRBJ2-5; TRBD2 matches 12 bases. This CDR3 has 16 residues. Unmatched junction bases numbered 13, after V lost 8 bases and J lost 3 bases. Germline V CDR1 and CDR2: SQVTM, ANQGSEA. The CDR3 reads CSPKGGLAGGKETQYF. The DNA for the CDR3 is TGCAGCCCTAAAGGGGGACTAGCGGGCGGTAAAGAGACCCAGTACTTC.

This clonotype was counted many times. The CDR3 sequence: CAISAPLGHEQFF. The CDR3 coding sequence is TGTGCCATCAGTGCCCCGCTAGGCCATGAGCAGTTCTTC. V and J are TRBV10-3 and TRBJ2-1; no firm D call. Trimming left V 4 bases short and J 8 bases short, with 12 bases between. The CDR3 has 13 amino acids. CDR1 and CDR2 (germline): ENHRY, SYGVKD.

The chain is built from TRBV19 and TRBJ1-2; D might be TRBD1 (5 bases). The V and J ends lost 6 bases and 4 bases respectively, with 18 bases between them. The CDR3 is 15 amino acids. Germline lookup yields CDR1 LNHDA and CDR2 SQIVND (reference sequence). The CDR3 nucleotides read TGTGCCAGTAGGGGGCCTAGGACCGAAATCTATGGCTACACCTTC. Its translation is CASRGPRTEIYGYTF.

The rearrangement joins TRBV5-1 to TRBJ2-5; possible D gene TRBD2, 5 bases. CDR3 size: 13 residues. Germline values: CDR1 SGHRS, CDR2 YFSETQ. Trimming left V 2 bases short and J 9 bases short, with 14 bases between. The CDR3 DNA reads TGCGCCAGCAGCTTAGCAGGACTCGAGCCCCAGTACTTC. As protein: CASSLAGLEPQYF.

This clonotype was counted only a few times. The V gene is TRBV5-1, the J gene TRBJ2-3, with a tentative D call TRBD2 (5 bases). V was pared by 4 bases and J by 6 bases, with 21 bases between. The CDR3 length is 16 residues. The germline CDR1 and CDR2 sequences are SGHRS and YFSETQ. The DNA of the CDR3 is TGCGCCAGCAGCCCACGTCAGGACTCCCTTTGGGATACGCAGTATTTT. Translated, it gives CASSPRQDSLWDTQYF.

This clonotype was recorded at least ten times. DNA of the CDR3: TGTGCCATCATGATGGCGGGAGGGGACTACGAGCAGTACTTC. Translation: CAIMMAGGDYEQYF. The chain is built from TRBV10-3 and TRBJ2-7; 9 bases are a match to TRBD2. The J segment lost 3 bases and the V segment lost 7 bases, leaving 7 bases of the junction unmatched. The germline gives CDR1 ENHRY, CDR2 SYGVKD. The CDR3 is 14 residues long.

Comments on this clonotype: Because it lacks the conserved phenylalanine or tryptophan at the end, this CDR3 is likely a read error. The gene calls are TRBV5-1 and TRBJ2-1; D perhaps matches TRBD2 (5 bases). Germline V gene sequence: CDR1 SGHRS, CDR2 YFSETQ. The CDR3 sequence is 14 residues long. V lost 4 bases and J lost 0, with 8 bases in between. CDR3 DNA sequence: TGCGCCAGCAGCAGCGGAGGCTCCTACAATGAGCAGTTCTTA. Its translation: CASSSGGSYNEQFL.

The gene calls are TRBV7-2 and TRBJ2-3; D unresolved. In germline, CDR1 is SGHTA, CDR2 FQGNSA. The V end was cut by 5 bases, the J end by 7 bases, with 10 bases between. The CDR3 loop spans 12 amino acids. The CDR3 spells CASSPNTNTQYF. CDR3 DNA: TGTGCCAGCAGCCCTAACACCAATACGCAGTATTTT.

The chain recombines TRBV12-3 or TRBV12-4 with TRBJ2-7; 8 bases map to TRBD2. The junction had 14 bases not matched to a gene; V was cut back by 6 bases and J by 1 base. The CDR3 extends over 17 amino acids. CDR3 sequence reads: CASRGTRALPISYEQYF. The CDR3 nucleotides read TGTGCCAGCAGGGGGACTAGGGCCCTGCCGATATCCTACGAGCAGTACTTC.

The J gene is TRBJ1-6, the V gene TRBV12-3 or TRBV12-4, with 10 nucleotides matching TRBD1. The CDR3 extends over 15 amino acids. V was clipped by 6 bases and J by 8 bases; unmatched bases: 7. The CDR3 nucleotides are TGTGCCAGCAGAATTACCGGGACAGGGGATTCACCCCTCCACTTT. It codes for CASRITGTGDSPLHF.

The chain joins TRBV4-2 to TRBJ2-2, with TRBD2 as a possible D gene (7 bases). This CDR3 contains 15 residues. Germline CDR1 and CDR2: LGHNA and YNFKEQ. With 5 bases removed from V and 5 bases from J, the gap between germline ends came to 15 bases. CDR3 in DNA: TGTGCCAGCAGCGAGGGGGAGGGCCTGACCGGGGAGCTGTTTTTT. Protein sequence: CASSEGEGLTGELFF.

This CDR3 is CSVSRGQGIDYGYTF. The CDR3 DNA sequence: TGCAGTGTTAGTCGAGGACAGGGGATTGATTATGGCTACACCTTC. The rearrangement uses TRBV20-1 and TRBJ1-2; 9 bases align to TRBD1. The V segment lost 7 bases and the J segment 5 bases; nucleotides outside the gene matches: 14. This CDR3 has 15 amino acids. Per the germline V gene, CDR1 is DFQATT and CDR2 is SNEGSKA (reference sequence).

V usage is TRBV20-1 and J usage is TRBJ2-5, with D maybe TRBD2 (6 bases). The CDR3 is made up of 16 amino acids. Per germline, CDR1 DFQATT and CDR2 SNEGSKA (reference sequence). The V end lost 4 bases, the J end lost 2 bases, and 20 bases lay between the germline ends. The CDR3 spells CSATLPTGVVQETQYF. CDR3 DNA: TGCAGTGCTACCCTACCCACGGGGGTAGTACAAGAGACCCAGTACTTC.

This clonotype was recorded many times. The CDR3 loop is CASSLTTYEQYF. The CDR3 DNA reads TGTGCCAGCAGTTTAACCACCTACGAGCAGTACTTC. The chain is built from TRBV12-3 or TRBV12-4 and TRBJ2-7; no clear D. The CDR3 spans 12 residues. The V end was cut by 2 bases, the J end by 2 bases, with 4 bases between.

As for this clonotype: Being one base from a much bigger clone, this may be a read error. The chain has TRBV7-9 and TRBJ2-1; 7 bases agree with TRBD2. Germline V gives CDR1 SEHNR, CDR2 FQNEAQ (reference sequence). With 1 base clipped from V and 13 bases from J, the junction kept 13 bases outside the gene matches. The CDR3 totals 15 residues. The CDR3 DNA reads TGTGCCAGCAGCTTAGGCGGGAGTAAAGGAGAGACCCAGTTCTTC. It yields the protein CASSLGGSKGETQFF.

This clonotype came up many times. This chain links TRBV12-3 or TRBV12-4 with TRBJ1-2, with a possible D match to TRBD1 (5 bases). The CDR3 consists of 14 residues. Trimming cost V 6 bases and J 8 bases, with 19 bases left between them. In DNA, the CDR3 is TGTGCCAGCAGCGCCTCCCCCGGGGGAGACGGCTACACCTTC. Translation: CASSASPGGDGYTF.